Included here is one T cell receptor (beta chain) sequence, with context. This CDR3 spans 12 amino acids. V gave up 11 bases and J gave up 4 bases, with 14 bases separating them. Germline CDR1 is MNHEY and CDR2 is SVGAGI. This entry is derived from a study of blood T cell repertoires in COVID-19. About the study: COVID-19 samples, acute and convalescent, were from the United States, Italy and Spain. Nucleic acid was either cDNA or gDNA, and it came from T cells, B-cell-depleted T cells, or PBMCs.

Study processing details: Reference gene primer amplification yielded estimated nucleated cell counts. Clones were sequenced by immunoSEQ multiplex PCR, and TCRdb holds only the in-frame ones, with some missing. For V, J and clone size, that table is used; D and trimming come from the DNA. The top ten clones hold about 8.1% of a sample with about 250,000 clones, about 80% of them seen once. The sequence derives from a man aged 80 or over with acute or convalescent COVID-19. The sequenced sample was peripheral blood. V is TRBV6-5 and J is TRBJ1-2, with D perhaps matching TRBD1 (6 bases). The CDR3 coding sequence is TGTGCCTCCAGGGGTGTCGGCTATGGCTACACCTTC. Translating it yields CASRGVGYGYTF.